The clone carrying this TCR beta chain has a handful of counts. TCRdb passed the 5' RACE reads through MiXCR, listing each CDR3 protein once. The sample has around 62,000 distinct CDR3 sequences; over 4.5% are singletons. This record comes from a study of early T cells in non-severe SARS-CoV-2 infection. Trimming took 4 bases from V and 4 from J, leaving 8 bases between them. Looked up from germline, CDR1 is SGHDT and CDR2 is YYEEEE. The CDR3 spans 12 residues. This receptor was identified in an adult who was a healthcare worker with PCR-confirmed SARS-CoV-2 infection or an uninfected control (not recorded which). The chain recombines TRBV5-6 with TRBJ1-2, with D uncertain. Sequenced: whole blood. The CDR3 protein is CASSQRIYGYTF. In nucleotides, the CDR3 is TGTGCCAGCAGCCAGAGGATCTATGGCTACACCTTC.